A single sample is the source of the 28 T cell receptor beta chains below, sequenced in a study of identical twins' blood T cells (dated by TCRdb to the early 2010s). Library preparation was by 5' RACE. The data were produced on an Illumina Genome Analyzer IIx. TCRdb itself trimmed the public reads at Q25 with fastp, ran MiXCR and retained productive beta chains. Rows with a matching CDR3 protein are joined into one entry that keeps the most common DNA and genes. The sample yields 300,000 to 400,000 distinct CDR3 sequences; around 30% were counted once. The top ten clonotypes cover 6.1% of the sample. The sequencing sample was made of PBMCs. These receptors all stem from a woman aged 18 to 49 in good health.

In its sample, this clonotype was seen a few times. This chain joins TRBV20-1 and TRBJ2-3, with 11 nucleotides matching TRBD2. Trimming cost V 4 bases and J 5 bases; bases outside gene matches: 8. This CDR3 is 15 amino acids long. CDR1 and CDR2 from the germline V gene are DFQATT and SNEGSKA (reference sequence). The CDR3 protein is CSATSLAGGGDTQYF. CDR3 bases: TGCAGTGCTACATCGCTAGCGGGAGGAGGAGATACGCAGTATTTT.

The rearrangement links TRBV7-8 to TRBJ1-4; no firm D call. Germline-derived CDR1 and CDR2 are SGHVS and FQNEAQ. CDR3 length: 14 residues. V was clipped by 5 bases and J by 0 bases, with 7 bases between them. Here the CDR3 DNA reads TGTGCCAGCAGCCCACGATCAACTAATGAAAAACTGTTTTTT. Its translation is CASSPRSTNEKLFF.

J is TRBJ2-1 and V is TRBV10-3, with 12 bases that match TRBD2. This CDR3 comprises 16 residues. Germline-derived CDR1 and CDR2 are ENHRY and SYGVKD. J gave up 5 bases and V 4 bases, and 6 bases lay outside the gene matches. The CDR3 spells CAISGLAGGPDNEQFF. CDR3 DNA sequence: TGTGCCATCAGTGGGCTAGCGGGGGGGCCGGACAATGAGCAGTTCTTC.

This clonotype was seen a handful of times. The chain joins TRBV6-2 or TRBV6-3 to TRBJ2-7, with D perhaps matching TRBD1 or TRBD2 (5 bases each). Germline V CDR1 and CDR2: MNHEY, SVGEGT. V was trimmed by 10 bases and J by 4 bases, leaving 20 bases between them. The CDR3 is made up of 14 amino acids. The CDR3 loop is CATQPRGRKYEQYF. The DNA for the CDR3 is TGTGCCACCCAGCCTCGGGGCAGAAAATACGAGCAGTACTTC.

The gene calls are TRBV7-9 and TRBJ1-1; unclear D gene. Germline loops: CDR1 SEHNR, CDR2 FQNEAQ (reference sequence). Between the trimmed V and J ends, which lost 5 bases and 6 bases, there was a span of 13 bases. The CDR3 has 13 amino acids. In DNA form, the CDR3 reads TGTGCCAGCAGCACGCCCGGTGGCGCTGAAGCTTTCTTT. As protein: CASSTPGGAEAFF.

This clonotype has a handful of counts. The chain has TRBV6-1 and TRBJ2-7, with a possible D match to TRBD1 (7 bases). The CDR3 runs 14 residues. Germline V gene sequence: CDR1 MNHNS, CDR2 SASEGT. V gave up 4 bases and J gave up 3 bases, with 13 bases separating them. The CDR3 sequence: CASSVGRGVYEQYF. CDR3 nucleotides: TGTGCCAGCAGTGTTGGCAGGGGGGTCTACGAGCAGTACTTC.

The chain carries TRBV20-1 and TRBJ2-3; D is perhaps TRBD1 (5 bases). Trimming left V 4 bases short and J 2 bases short, with 13 bases between. The CDR3 covers 14 residues. Germline V gene data show CDR1 as DFQATT and CDR2 as SNEGSKA (reference sequence). The CDR3 sequence is CSAIRQRVTDTQYF. The CDR3 nucleotides are TGCAGTGCTATCCGACAGAGAGTCACAGATACGCAGTATTTT.

The V gene is TRBV5-1, the J gene TRBJ2-3, with D unclear. CDR1 and CDR2 (germline): SGHRS, YFSETQ. This CDR3 spans 12 amino acids. The ends were cut back, 2 bases at V and 5 bases at J, with 6 bases in the middle. The CDR3 coding sequence is TGCGCCAGCAGCTTAGAAAAAGATACGCAGTATTTT. Translation: CASSLEKDTQYF. Together with reference TRBV5-1 and TRBJ2-3, the CDR3 gives the full variable domain: KAGVTQTPRYLIKTRGQQVTLSCSPISGHRSVSWYQQTPGQGLQFLFEYFSETQRNKGNFPGRFSGRQFSNSRSEMNVSTLELGDSALYLCASSLEKDTQYFGPGTRLTVL.

The rearrangement uses TRBV20-1 and TRBJ2-7; a weak D match, TRBD2 (6 bases). This CDR3 region has 12 residues. Germline V CDR1 and CDR2: DFQATT, SNEGSKA (reference sequence). V was clipped by 6 bases and J by 3 bases, with 12 bases between them. The CDR3 sequence: CSATGLLYEQYF. The CDR3 DNA is TGCAGTGCCACGGGACTCCTCTACGAGCAGTACTTC.

The rearrangement uses TRBV3-1 and TRBJ1-3; the D is unclear. Germline values: CDR1 LGHDT, CDR2 YNNKEL (reference sequence). Trimming cost V 1 base and J 7 bases, with 14 bases left between them. There are 15 residues in the CDR3. CDR3 in amino acids: CASSQGQAVWNTIYF. The DNA for the CDR3 is TGTGCCAGCAGCCAAGGCCAAGCGGTGTGGAACACCATATATTTT.

The chain employs TRBV19 and TRBJ1-6, with no clear D. Trimming shortened V by 5 bases and J by 15 bases, and 17 bases separated the two germline ends. CDR1 and CDR2 (germline): LNHDA, SQIVND (reference sequence). The CDR3 has 13 residues. The CDR3 nucleotides are TGTGCCAGTAGTCCGGGCGGGGAGTCAATCCTCCACTTT. It yields the protein CASSPGGESILHF.

This sequence joins TRBV7-9 and TRBJ1-5, with D possibly matching TRBD1 (5 bases). This CDR3 has 12 residues. With 11 bases removed from V and 0 bases from J, the gap between germline ends came to 8 bases. CDR1 is SEHNR, CDR2 FQNEAQ, per germline (reference sequence). In DNA, the CDR3 is TGTGCCTCAGGGTCTAGCAATCAGCCCCAGCATTTT. It translates to CASGSSNQPQHF.

DNA of the CDR3: TGTGCCAGCAGTAGGAGGGGCAGGGAAAGATATGGCTACACCTTC. Translated: CASSRRGRERYGYTF. This sequence joins TRBV2 and TRBJ1-2; maybe TRBD1 (5 bases). This CDR3 has 15 residues. V was pared by 5 bases and J by 5 bases, with 18 bases between. The V gene's germline CDR1 is SNHLY and CDR2 FYNNEI.

This chain links TRBV20-1 with TRBJ2-3; 8 bases line up with TRBD1. With V trimmed by 3 bases and J by 2 bases, 7 bases remained unmatched. CDR3 size: 15 residues. Germline CDR1 reads DFQATT; CDR2 reads SNEGSKA (reference sequence). DNA for the CDR3: TGCAGTGCTAGCCCCCGGGACAGGCTCACAGATACGCAGTATTTT. Translated: CSASPRDRLTDTQYF.

The chain couples TRBV20-1 to TRBJ2-1; possible D gene TRBD2, 5 bases. The CDR3 consists of 13 residues. Per germline, CDR1 DFQATT and CDR2 SNEGSKA (reference sequence). V gave up 5 bases and J gave up 7 bases, with 15 bases separating them. CDR3 loop: CSAARGSVNEQFF. The CDR3, as DNA: TGCAGTGCTGCCCGTGGTAGCGTAAATGAGCAGTTCTTC.

This clonotype occurred many times. The rearrangement joins TRBV10-3 to TRBJ1-1, with TRBD1 matching over 8 bases. Germline-derived CDR1 and CDR2 are ENHRY and SYGVKD. The length of the CDR3 is 14 residues. J was trimmed by 2 bases and V by 6 bases; bases with no gene match: 5. The CDR3 sequence is CAISGQGFNTEAFF. For the CDR3, the DNA is TGTGCCATCAGCGGACAGGGATTCAACACTGAAGCTTTCTTT.

Many counts were recorded for this clonotype. The chain uses TRBV12-3 or TRBV12-4 and TRBJ1-4; D is unclear. CDR3 length equals 14 residues. Trimming took off 6 bases at V and 5 bases at J, with 13 bases between the two ends. CDR3: CASSNAKANEKLFF. CDR3 bases: TGTGCCAGCAGCAACGCCAAAGCCAATGAAAAACTGTTTTTT.

This clonotype showed up just a few times. The chain carries TRBV10-3 and TRBJ1-5; D is undetermined. CDR3 length: 16 amino acids. V was clipped by 10 bases and J by 1 base, with 20 bases between them. Germline V gene lookup returns CDR1 ENHRY and CDR2 SYGVKD. The CDR3 DNA follows: TGTGCCACATCACCTTCCGGGCTAGGGAGCAATCAGCCCCAGCATTTT. Protein: CATSPSGLGSNQPQHF.

The chain couples TRBV5-1 to TRBJ1-1, with D tentatively TRBD1 (6 bases). Trimming pared 4 bases from V and 3 bases from J, leaving 28 bases between. The CDR3 runs 19 residues. Germline loops: CDR1 SGHRS, CDR2 YFSETQ. The CDR3 reads CASSQQYGDTVQVDTEAFF. The CDR3 bases are TGCGCCAGCAGCCAACAATATGGGGACACCGTTCAGGTTGACACTGAAGCTTTCTTT.

The table lists this clonotype with a few counts. J is TRBJ2-1 and V is TRBV29-1; D is unresolved. This CDR3 has 10 residues. Germline-derived CDR1 and CDR2 are SQVTM and ANQGSEA. Trimming took 5 bases from V and 8 from J, leaving 7 bases between them. CDR3 in amino acids: CSVRRDEQFF. In DNA, the CDR3 is TGCAGCGTTAGACGGGATGAGCAGTTCTTC.

This chain joins TRBV12-3 or TRBV12-4 and TRBJ1-5; D is unclear. The CDR3 has 14 amino acids. V was clipped by 3 bases and J by 3 bases, with 9 bases between them. This chain's CDR3 is CASSFRQTNQPQHF. CDR3 nucleotide sequence: TGTGCCAGCAGTTTCCGCCAGACCAATCAGCCCCAGCATTTT.

The rearrangement uses TRBV29-1 and TRBJ1-3; possibly TRBD1 for D (5 bases). The CDR3 contains 13 residues. The germline V gene encodes CDR1 SQVTM and CDR2 ANQGSEA. Deletions cut 4 bases from V and 5 bases from J, with 12 bases between. CDR3 DNA sequence: TGCAGCGTTGTCCCTGGGGCTAGAAACACCATATATTTT. Its translation is CSVVPGARNTIYF.

This clonotype was seen only a few times. The CDR3 sequence is CASSLGNRIGEQYF. In DNA, the CDR3 is TGTGCCAGCAGCTTAGGAAACAGGATCGGCGAGCAGTACTTC. This chain joins TRBV11-2 and TRBJ2-7; D is perhaps TRBD1 (5 bases). Germline CDR1 SGHAT, CDR2 FQNNGV. The CDR3 extends over 14 amino acids. Between the trimmed V and J ends, which lost 1 base and 6 bases, there was a span of 13 bases.

The rearrangement links TRBV5-6 to TRBJ1-1, with D perhaps TRBD1 (6 bases). Germline CDR1 and CDR2: SGHDT and YYEEEE. The CDR3 has 20 residues. V gave up 0 bases and J gave up 5 bases, with 29 bases separating them. The CDR3 DNA reads TGTGCCAGCAGCTTGGCTCGTTTGAGAGACAGGATTCTTTTGGAGACTGAAGCTTTCTTT. Amino acid sequence: CASSLARLRDRILLETEAFF. Drawing the rest from reference TRBV5-6 and TRBJ1-1, the complete variable domain is DAGVTQSPTHLIKTRGQQVTLRCSPKSGHDTVSWYQQALGQGPQFIFQYYEEEERQRGNFPDRFSGHQFPNYSSELNVNALLLGDSALYLCASSLARLRDRILLETEAFFGQGTRLTVV.

The chain joins TRBV5-1 to TRBJ2-7; D perhaps matches TRBD1 (6 bases). The CDR3 has 15 residues. From germline, CDR1 is SGHRS and CDR2 YFSETQ. Trimming stripped 4 bases from V and 0 bases from J, with 14 bases between. CDR3 sequence (DNA): TGCGCCAGCAGCCCCGGACAGAGTTACTCCTACGAGCAGTACTTC. This encodes CASSPGQSYSYEQYF.

This clonotype was picked up many times. J is TRBJ1-1 and V is TRBV12-3 or TRBV12-4; D is ambiguous. This CDR3 contains 13 residues. The V end was cut by 0 bases, the J end by 6 bases, with 8 bases between. The CDR3 DNA sequence: TGTGCCAGCAGTTTAGCGCTCGTTGCTGAAGCTTTCTTT. It specifies CASSLALVAEAFF.

A word on this clonotype: Germline and junction disagree at one end, which may indicate a read error. This chain links TRBV29-1 with TRBJ1-1, with D unclear. The length of the CDR3 is 13 residues. Germline lookup yields CDR1 SQVTM and CDR2 ANQGSEA. The CDR3 protein is CSVQYSLNTEAFF. The CDR3, as DNA: TGCAGCGTTCAGTACAGCTTGAACACTGAAGCTTTCTTC. The variable domain in full, with the rest retrieved from reference TRBV29-1 and TRBJ1-1, is SAVISQKPSRDICQRGTSLTIQCQVDSQVTMMFWYRQQPGQSLTLIATANQGSEATYESGFVIDKFPISRPNLTFSTLTVSNMSPEDSSIYLCSVQYSLNTEAFFGQGTRLTVV.

This clonotype was recorded many times. This chain links TRBV19 with TRBJ1-5; D ambiguous. Germline V gives CDR1 LNHDA, CDR2 SQIVND (reference sequence). V lost 1 base, J lost 3 bases, and 10 bases lay in between. The CDR3 runs 15 residues. The CDR3 spells CASSIAPVTNQPQHF. For the CDR3, the DNA is TGTGCCAGTAGTATAGCCCCCGTAACCAATCAGCCCCAGCATTTT. The whole variable domain, remainder taken from reference TRBV19 and TRBJ1-5, is DGGITQSPKYLFRKEGQNVTLSCEQNLNHDAMYWYRQDPGQGLRLIYYSQIVNDFQKGDIAEGYSVSREKKESFPLTVTSAQKNPTAFYLCASSIAPVTNQPQHFGDGTRLSIL.